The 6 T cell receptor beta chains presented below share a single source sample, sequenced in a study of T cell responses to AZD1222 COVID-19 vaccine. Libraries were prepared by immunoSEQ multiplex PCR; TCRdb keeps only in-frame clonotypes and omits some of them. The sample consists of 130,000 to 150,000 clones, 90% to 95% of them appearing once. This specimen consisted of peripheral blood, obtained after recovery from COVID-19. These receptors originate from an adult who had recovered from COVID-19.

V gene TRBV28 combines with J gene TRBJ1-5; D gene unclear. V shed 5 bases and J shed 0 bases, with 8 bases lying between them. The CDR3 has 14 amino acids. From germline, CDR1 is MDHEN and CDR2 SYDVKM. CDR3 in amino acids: CASSKGYSNQPQHF. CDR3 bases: TGTGCCAGCAGTAAAGGGTATAGCAATCAGCCCCAGCATTTT.

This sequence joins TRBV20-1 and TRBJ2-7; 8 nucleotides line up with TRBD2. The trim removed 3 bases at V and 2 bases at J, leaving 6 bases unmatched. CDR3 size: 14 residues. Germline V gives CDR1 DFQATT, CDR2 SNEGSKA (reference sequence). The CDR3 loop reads CSASATSAAYEQYF. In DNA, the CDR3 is TGCAGTGCTAGTGCGACTAGCGCCGCCTACGAGCAGTACTTC.

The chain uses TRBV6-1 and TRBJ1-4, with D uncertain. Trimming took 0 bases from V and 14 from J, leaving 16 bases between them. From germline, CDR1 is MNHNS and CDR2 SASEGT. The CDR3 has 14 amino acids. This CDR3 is CASSEASPPLRLFF. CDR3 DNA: TGTGCCAGCAGTGAAGCGTCGCCCCCATTGCGGCTGTTTTTT.

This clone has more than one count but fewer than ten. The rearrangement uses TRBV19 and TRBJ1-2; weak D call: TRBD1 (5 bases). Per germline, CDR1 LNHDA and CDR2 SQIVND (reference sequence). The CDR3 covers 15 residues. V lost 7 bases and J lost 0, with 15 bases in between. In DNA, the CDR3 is TGTGCCAGTATCCCAGACAGCCTGGCTAACTATGGCTACACCTTC. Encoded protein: CASIPDSLANYGYTF.

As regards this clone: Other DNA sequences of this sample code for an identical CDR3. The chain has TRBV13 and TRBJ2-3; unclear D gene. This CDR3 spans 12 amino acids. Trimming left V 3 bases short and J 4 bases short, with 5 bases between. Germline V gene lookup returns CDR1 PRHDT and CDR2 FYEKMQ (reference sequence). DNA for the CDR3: TGTGCCAGCAGCTTGGTAGCAGATACGCAGTATTTT. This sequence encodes CASSLVADTQYF.

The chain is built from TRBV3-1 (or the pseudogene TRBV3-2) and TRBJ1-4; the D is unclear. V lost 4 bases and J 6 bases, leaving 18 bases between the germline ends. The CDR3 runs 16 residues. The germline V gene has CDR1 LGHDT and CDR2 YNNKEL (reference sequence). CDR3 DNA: TGTGCCAGCAGCCTCCGTTGGCCGTCCGGGGATGAAAAACTGTTTTTT. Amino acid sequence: CASSLRWPSGDEKLFF.